This TCR beta chain was identified in a study of beta chain features in type 1 diabetes. Study summary: Examination of sorted cells across all samples involved about 100,000,000 cells. Notes on the study in general: Patients with type 1 diabetes showed fewer VDJ junction insertions and more deletions.

Expressed TCRB transcripts were sequenced after all isolated RNA was converted to cDNA. Measured with immunoSEQ multiplex PCR; TCRdb has only the in-frame clones, and not every one. The table includes roughly 450,000 clones, more than 9.5% detected once. Germline-derived CDR1 and CDR2 are MGHDK and SYGVNS. The length of the CDR3 is 13 residues. With 4 bases removed from V and 4 bases from J, the gap between germline ends came to 5 bases. This clone was counted at least ten times. Its antigen is still unknown. Donors underwent one heparinised blood draw, 90 to 150 mL on average. Sort purity for all populations was recorded as exceeding 98%.

The rearrangement uses TRBV25-1 and TRBJ2-6; D gene unclear. The receptor was derived from a woman younger than 35 in good health. What was sequenced was naive CD4+ T cells from blood. CDR3 DNA sequence: TGTGCCAGCAGTGTGTACGGGGCCAACGTCCTGACTTTC. Its translation is CASSVYGANVLTF. Looking up the rest from reference TRBV25-1 and TRBJ2-6 gives the full variable domain: EADIYQTPRYLVIGTGKKITLECSQTMGHDKMYWYQQDPGMELHLIHYSYGVNSTEKGDLSSESTVSRIRTEHFPLTLESARPSHTSQYLCASSVYGANVLTFGAGSRLTVL.